Below are 10 T cell receptor beta chains sequenced from a single sample in a study of CD8 T cells in ankylosing spondylitis. Study-level findings and limits: Blood of patients with ankylosing spondylitis appeared to be characterized by a TCR beta motif of 8 or 9 highly homologous variants.

No cognate antigen is known for these TCRs. TCRdb reprocessed the 5' RACE reads with MiXCR, giving one entry per CDR3 protein. The sample holds a few hundred thousand distinct CDR3 sequences, about 20% seen once. The sequencing sample was made of blood, either unsorted or a sorted T cell fraction (not recorded which). All receptors derive from a male donor with ankylosing spondylitis.

The gene calls are TRBV28 and TRBJ2-7; perhaps D is TRBD1 or TRBD2 (5 bases each). Germline assignment: CDR1 MDHEN and CDR2 SYDVKM. The length of the CDR3 is 13 residues. Trimming shortened V by 6 bases and J by 3 bases, and 12 bases separated the two germline ends. CDR3 residues: CASRPGQLYEQYF. In nucleotides, the CDR3 is TGTGCCAGCAGACCGGGGCAACTCTACGAGCAGTACTTC.

The chain is built from TRBV18 and TRBJ1-5; D is ambiguous. Looked up from germline, CDR1 is KGHSH and CDR2 is LQKENI. CDR3 length: 14 amino acids. Deletions cut 4 bases from V and 0 bases from J, with 7 bases between. CDR3 residues: CASSLDYSNQPQHF. DNA of the CDR3: TGTGCCAGCTCACTTGATTATAGCAATCAGCCCCAGCATTTT.

The V gene is TRBV7-2, the J gene TRBJ2-2, with TRBD1 as a possible D gene (6 bases). With 6 bases removed from V and 4 bases from J, the gap between germline ends came to 15 bases. Per germline, CDR1 SGHTA and CDR2 FQGNSA. The CDR3 runs to 15 residues. The CDR3 DNA is TGTGCCAGCAGACTTAACAGGGCAGGCACCGGGGAGCTGTTTTTT. Amino acids: CASRLNRAGTGELFF.

Only a few counts were recorded for this clonotype. The V and J genes are TRBV4-1 and TRBJ2-1; 12 bases are a match to TRBD2. Germline loops: CDR1 MGHRA, CDR2 YSYEKL. Losses at the gene ends were 4 bases for V and 4 bases for J; bases not matched to a gene: 5. The CDR3 totals 16 residues. The CDR3 DNA follows: TGCGCCAGCAGCCGCCCTACTAGCGGGAGGTACAATGAGCAGTTCTTC. Amino acids: CASSRPTSGRYNEQFF.

This clonotype was observed a handful of times. The V gene is TRBV20-1, the J gene TRBJ2-3, with 9 nucleotides matching TRBD2. The germline V gene encodes CDR1 DFQATT and CDR2 SNEGSKA (reference sequence). There are 14 residues in the CDR3. V trimming: 3 bases; J trimming: 4 bases; junction bases outside the gene matches: 5. The CDR3 spells CSASGTSIPDTQYF. The CDR3 coding sequence is TGCAGTGCTAGTGGGACTAGCATCCCAGATACGCAGTATTTT.

V and J are TRBV7-9 and TRBJ2-1; tentative D call: TRBD2 (6 bases). The CDR3 consists of 15 residues. The V gene's germline CDR1 is SEHNR and CDR2 FQNEAQ (reference sequence). Trimming left V 1 base short and J 5 bases short, with 12 bases between. The DNA for the CDR3 is TGTGCCAGCAGCTTAGGGGGACTCCTGAACAATGAGCAGTTCTTC. Protein product: CASSLGGLLNNEQFF.

The chain links TRBV15 to TRBJ2-7, with 9 positions matching TRBD2. J lost 2 bases, V lost 6 bases, and 8 bases had no gene match. The CDR3 is made up of 15 amino acids. Germline V gene sequence: CDR1 LNHNV, CDR2 YYDKDF (reference sequence). The CDR3 here is CATSSKGTSTYEQYF. The DNA for the CDR3 is TGTGCCACCAGTTCAAAGGGGACTAGCACCTACGAGCAGTACTTC.

This clonotype was found a few times. The genes are TRBV7-2 and TRBJ2-1; D remains unclear. Trimming removed 7 bases from V and 0 bases from J, with 19 bases in between. Germline V gene sequence: CDR1 SGHTA, CDR2 FQGNSA. The CDR3 spans 17 residues. This CDR3 is CASTSLGISSSYNEQFF. CDR3 DNA: TGTGCCAGCACATCCTTGGGGATCTCTAGCTCCTACAATGAGCAGTTCTTC.

The chain links TRBV18 to TRBJ2-5; D possibly matches TRBD1 or TRBD2 (5 bases each). The length of the CDR3 is 13 residues. Trimming removed 3 bases at V and 4 bases at J, with 9 bases between. Germline values: CDR1 KGHSH, CDR2 LQKENI. The chain's CDR3 is CASSPAGTETQYF. The CDR3 DNA sequence: TGTGCCAGCTCACCGGCAGGGACAGAGACCCAGTACTTC.

This chain uses TRBV3-1 with TRBJ2-1, with D perhaps TRBD2 (7 bases). Germline V lookup: CDR1 LGHDT, CDR2 YNNKEL (reference sequence). V lost 5 bases, J lost 2 bases, and 16 bases lay in between. This CDR3 has 16 amino acids. CDR3 sequence: CASSGGGGGPYNEQFF. For the CDR3, the DNA is TGTGCCAGCAGCGGAGGGGGGGGAGGACCCTACAATGAGCAGTTCTTC.